These 6 T cell receptor beta chains were all obtained from the same sample, sequenced in a study of shared clonotypes between healthy human individuals (dated by TCRdb to about 2020). For the CD8 naive samples, CD45RO-negative cells were positively selected for CCR7, yielding a CD45RA+CCR7+ population from which TemRA cells were excluded. The library was prepared using the immunoSEQ multiplex PCR assay. Imported from immuneACCESS, the table was reduced by TCRdb to in-frame sequences with V and J called. These copies leave out some clones; in studies compared against another copy, an unresolved V gene accounts for under half, and the cause of the remainder is not known. Present in this sample are hundreds of thousands of clones, roughly 95% of which were seen just once. The top ten clones comprise approximately 0.1% of the sample. The material sequenced was naive CD8+ T cells sorted from blood. Reading the label with the study, this specimen's cell subset or site is: CD45RA+CCR7+. The receptor set was obtained from a woman aged 25 to 45 in good health.

The rearrangement uses TRBV7-8 and TRBJ2-5, with 8 bases that match TRBD2. The CDR3 extends over 17 amino acids. The germline CDR1 and CDR2 sequences are SGHVS and FQNEAQ. V lost 5 bases, J lost 3 bases, and 14 bases stayed unmatched. Written as DNA, the CDR3 is TGTGCCAGCAGCACTTTAGCGGGGAAGGCGGGAGAAGAGACCCAGTACTTC. This gives the protein CASSTLAGKAGEETQYF.

V and J are TRBV5-4 and TRBJ2-7; 10 bases agree with TRBD1. Germline CDR1 is SGHNT and CDR2 is YYREEE (reference sequence). The length of the CDR3 is 14 residues. Trimming removed 4 bases from V and 6 bases from J; junction bases left unmatched: 7. CDR3 in amino acids: CASSVTGGEGEQYF. CDR3 nucleotide sequence: TGTGCCAGCAGCGTGACAGGGGGCGAGGGCGAGCAGTACTTC.

The chain recombines TRBV5-1 with TRBJ2-1, with 11 bases that match TRBD2. The CDR3 runs to 17 residues. Germline V gene lookup returns CDR1 SGHRS and CDR2 YFSETQ. The J segment lost 8 bases and the V segment lost 3 bases, leaving 13 bases of the junction unmatched. CDR3 loop: CASSSTSVSGRVDEQFF. DNA for the CDR3: TGCGCCAGCAGCTCCACCTCCGTTAGCGGGAGGGTCGATGAGCAGTTCTTC.

V is TRBV29-1 and J is TRBJ2-3; possible D gene TRBD2, 5 bases. The ends were cut back, 3 bases at V and 0 bases at J, with 10 bases in the middle. Per the germline V gene, CDR1 is SQVTM and CDR2 is ANQGSEA. There are 14 residues in the CDR3. In nucleotides, the CDR3 is TGCAGCGTTGATTCGGGGATTAGCACAGATACGCAGTATTTT. It yields the protein CSVDSGISTDTQYF.

This chain links TRBV2 with TRBJ2-1; 10 bases line up with TRBD2. CDR1 and CDR2 from the germline V gene are SNHLY and FYNNEI. V lost 6 bases to trimming and J lost 4 bases; unmatched junction nucleotides: 3. This CDR3 region has 14 residues. CDR3 loop: CASRKREGYNEQFF. CDR3 nucleotide sequence: TGTGCCAGCAGGAAGCGGGAGGGATACAATGAGCAGTTCTTC.

The chain joins TRBV16 to TRBJ2-7; D might be TRBD1 (6 bases). The V gene's germline CDR1 is KGHSY and CDR2 FQNENV. Trimming removed 6 bases at V and 1 base at J, with 10 bases between. CDR3 length equals 13 residues. The CDR3 sequence: CASSRDTSYEQYF. The CDR3 DNA is TGTGCCAGCAGTCGGGACACTTCCTACGAGCAGTACTTC.